Following are 24 T cell receptor beta chains from one sample sequenced in a study of blood T cell repertoires in COVID-19. Profiled with immunoSEQ multiplex PCR; TCRdb holds only in-frame clones, not every one. Seen here are about 150,000 clones, 70% to 85% observed once, and the top ten hold 3%. The material sequenced was peripheral blood. Every receptor here comes from an elderly woman with acute or convalescent COVID-19.

The rearrangement uses TRBV5-1 and TRBJ2-3; 7 bases match TRBD1. V shed 2 bases, J shed 1 base, and the junction held 1 base outside the gene matches. Germline V gene lookup returns CDR1 SGHRS and CDR2 YFSETQ. This CDR3 contains 14 residues. The CDR3, as DNA: TGCGCCAGCAGCTTAGACAGGGGCACAGATACGCAGTATTTT. It is translated as CASSLDRGTDTQYF.

The CDR3 sequence is CASSTYSRGGKNIQYF. The CDR3 nucleotides read TGTGCCAGCAGCACCTATTCCCGGGGGGGCAAAAACATTCAGTACTTC. The chain couples TRBV5-4 to TRBJ2-4, with 8 bases matching TRBD2. The J segment lost 3 bases and the V segment lost 4 bases, leaving 9 bases of the junction unmatched. CDR1 is SGHNT, CDR2 YYREEE, per germline (reference sequence). The CDR3 is 16 residues long.

This chain links TRBV5-4 with TRBJ1-6; TRBD1 aligns across 10 bases. Per the germline V gene, CDR1 is SGHNT and CDR2 is YYREEE (reference sequence). Trimming cost V 4 bases and J 12 bases; bases outside gene matches: 7. The CDR3 runs 14 residues. The CDR3 reads CASSAGQGREPLHF. DNA of the CDR3: TGTGCCAGCAGCGCGGGACAGGGGAGAGAACCCCTCCACTTT.

The chain uses TRBV4-2 and TRBJ1-5; 8 bases map to TRBD1. Germline CDR1 is LGHNA and CDR2 is YNFKEQ. Trimming took 5 bases from V and 3 from J; bases not matched to a gene: 6. The CDR3 spans 15 residues. CDR3 bases: TGTGCCAGCAGCAAAACAGGGGGGGTCAATCAGCCCCAGCATTTT. Translating it yields CASSKTGGVNQPQHF.

V usage is TRBV7-2 and J usage is TRBJ1-1, with D tentatively TRBD1 (6 bases). The length of the CDR3 is 14 residues. Germline-derived CDR1 and CDR2 are SGHTA and FQGNSA. V gave up 5 bases and J gave up 8 bases, with 18 bases separating them. DNA of the CDR3: TGTGCCAGCAGCCGCCTGAACAGGGTGCAGGAAGCTTTCTTT. It yields the protein CASSRLNRVQEAFF.

The chain is built from TRBV18 and TRBJ1-3, with D tentatively TRBD1 (6 bases). Trimming pared 1 base from V and 0 bases from J, leaving 16 bases between. There are 18 residues in the CDR3. Germline lookup yields CDR1 KGHSH and CDR2 LQKENI. In DNA, the CDR3 is TGTGCCAGCTCACCACAACCCAACAGGGTAGTCTCTGGAAACACCATATATTTT. Its translation: CASSPQPNRVVSGNTIYF.

This clone has only a few counts. CDR3 bases: TGTGCCAGCAGCCCTCTCCGGTCACAGGGGCTTTCCTACGAGCAGTACTTC. Amino acids: CASSPLRSQGLSYEQYF. The rearrangement links TRBV11-2 to TRBJ2-7; 7 bases match TRBD1. This CDR3 contains 17 residues. The germline CDR1 and CDR2 sequences are SGHAT and FQNNGV. Unmatched junction bases numbered 14, after V lost 5 bases and J lost 1 base.

The chain couples TRBV19 to TRBJ2-7, with a possible D match to TRBD1 (6 bases). Trimming pared 3 bases from V and 4 bases from J, leaving 10 bases between. This CDR3 contains 13 residues. CDR1 and CDR2 from the germline V gene are LNHDA and SQIVND (reference sequence). The CDR3 coding sequence is TGTGCCAGTAGTATCAACAGGGATTACGAGCAGTACTTC. This translates into CASSINRDYEQYF.

The chain is built from TRBV7-2 and TRBJ1-5, with unresolved D. Germline loops: CDR1 SGHTA, CDR2 FQGNSA. The CDR3 runs 15 residues. The V gene lost 2 bases and the J gene lost 2 bases, with 10 bases spanning the gap. CDR3 in amino acids: CASSLSSLGNQPQHF. The CDR3 region has the DNA TGTGCCAGCAGCTTAAGTAGCTTGGGCAATCAGCCCCAGCATTTT.

The chain links TRBV15 to TRBJ2-3; no reliable D call. The germline V gene encodes CDR1 LNHNV and CDR2 YYDKDF (reference sequence). The V end was cut by 7 bases, the J end by 0 bases, with 14 bases between. The CDR3 length is 15 residues. Here the CDR3 DNA reads TGTGCCACCAACTCGCCATTTTCTAGCACAGATACGCAGTATTTT. It translates to CATNSPFSSTDTQYF. The variable domain in full, with the rest retrieved from reference TRBV15 and TRBJ2-3, is DAMVIQNPRYQVTQFGKPVTLSCSQTLNHNVMYWYQQKSSQAPKLLFHYYDKDFNNEADTPDNFQSRRPNTSFCFLDIRSPGLGDTAMYLCATNSPFSSTDTQYFGPGTRLTVL.

This clone has just a few counts. The chain carries TRBV11-2 and TRBJ2-7, with 7 bases fitting TRBD2. CDR1 is SGHAT, CDR2 FQNNGV, per germline. The J segment lost 0 bases and the V segment lost 6 bases, leaving 11 bases of the junction unmatched. The CDR3 length is 16 residues. CDR3 loop: CASRLAVGRSSYEQYF. The CDR3 DNA follows: TGTGCCAGCAGGCTAGCGGTTGGCAGGTCCTCCTACGAGCAGTACTTC.

V is TRBV5-5 and J is TRBJ2-7, with 10 nucleotides matching TRBD2. V gave up 1 base and J gave up 3 bases; unmatched junction bases: 1. Germline V gives CDR1 SGHKS, CDR2 YYEKEE (reference sequence). This CDR3 spans 14 amino acids. The CDR3 is CASSLTSGVYEQYF. The DNA for the CDR3 is TGTGCCAGCAGCTTGACTAGCGGGGTCTACGAGCAGTACTTC. The complete variable domain, with remaining parts taken from reference TRBV5-5 and TRBJ2-7, reads DAGVTQSPTHLIKTRGQQVTLRCSPISGHKSVSWYQQVLGQGPQFIFQYYEKEERGRGNFPDRFSARQFPNYSSELNVNALLLGDSALYLCASSLTSGVYEQYFGPGTRLTVT.

This clone was seen more than once but under ten times. The chain uses TRBV6-2 or TRBV6-3 and TRBJ2-2, with 7 bases lining up with TRBD2. This CDR3 contains 15 residues. V lost 4 bases and J lost 4; bases outside the gene matches: 6. In germline, CDR1 is MNHEY, CDR2 SVGEGT. The CDR3 DNA reads as TGTGCCAGCAGTTTGCCGGGGGGAGGCACCGGGGAGCTGTTTTTT. This gives the protein CASSLPGGGTGELFF.

This clone was found once. This chain joins TRBV4-3 and TRBJ2-1; a weak D match, TRBD2 (6 bases). CDR1 LGHNA and CDR2 YSLEER come from the germline V gene. Trimming took 4 bases from V and 2 from J, leaving 12 bases between them. This CDR3 is built from 15 residues. The CDR3: CASSPRDSAYNEQFF. The CDR3 DNA sequence: TGCGCCAGCAGCCCCCGGGACTCTGCCTACAATGAGCAGTTCTTC.

The CDR3 sequence: CASSLVSGGFYEQYF. Here the CDR3 DNA reads TGTGCCAGCAGCTTAGTCAGCGGGGGGTTCTACGAGCAGTACTTC. The chain couples TRBV7-2 to TRBJ2-7, with 9 bases identical to TRBD2. CDR3 length equals 15 residues. CDR1 and CDR2 (germline): SGHTA, FQGNSA. The junction had 4 bases not matched to a gene; V was cut back by 1 base and J by 3 bases.

The rearrangement links TRBV11-2 to TRBJ1-2; 7 bases agree with TRBD1. V lost 5 bases, J lost 4 bases, and 4 bases stayed unmatched. The CDR3 is made up of 13 amino acids. The V gene's germline CDR1 is SGHAT and CDR2 FQNNGV. This CDR3 is CASSLGTVYGYTF. CDR3 DNA: TGTGCCAGCAGCCTCGGGACAGTCTATGGCTACACCTTC.

The chain has TRBV5-6 and TRBJ1-4, with D uncertain. V was cut by 3 bases and J by 2 bases, with 8 bases left in between. The CDR3 length is 14 residues. The germline V gene has CDR1 SGHDT and CDR2 YYEEEE. CDR3 DNA sequence: TGTGCCAGCAGCTGGCGGCAGACTAATGAAAAACTGTTTTTT. Its protein product is CASSWRQTNEKLFF.

The chain recombines TRBV5-3 with TRBJ1-3; D is perhaps TRBD1 (5 bases). TRBV5-3 is assigned to the ORF class and has an uncertain function. Trimming cost V 2 bases and J 0 bases, with 15 bases left between them. There are 17 residues in the CDR3. CDR3 sequence reads: CARSFSGASHSGNTIYF. The CDR3 DNA reads TGTGCCAGAAGCTTTAGTGGGGCCAGTCACTCTGGAAACACCATATATTTT.

This clone occurred a few times. The rearrangement links TRBV19 to TRBJ1-1; D is unresolved. CDR3 length equals 12 residues. With 5 bases removed from V and 7 bases from J, the gap between germline ends came to 11 bases. Germline loops: CDR1 LNHDA, CDR2 SQIVND (reference sequence). The CDR3, as DNA: TGTGCCAGTAGTCCATACGGAGATGAAGCTTTCTTT. Its translation is CASSPYGDEAFF.

This clone was seen once. This chain connects TRBV3-1 (or the pseudogene TRBV3-2) to TRBJ2-7; D remains ambiguous. The CDR3 is 16 amino acids. Germline lookup yields CDR1 LGHDT and CDR2 YNNKEL (reference sequence). V gave up 3 bases and J gave up 0 bases, with 15 bases separating them. This CDR3 is CASSHQTDVVSYEQYF. The CDR3 region has the DNA TGTGCCAGCAGCCATCAAACAGACGTTGTCTCCTACGAGCAGTACTTC.

V usage is TRBV27 and J usage is TRBJ2-1; 10 positions match TRBD2. V dropped 3 bases and J dropped 4; count of bases not matched to a gene: 6. The CDR3 totals 16 residues. Germline assignment: CDR1 MNHEY and CDR2 SMNVEV (reference sequence). The CDR3 DNA follows: TGTGCCAGCAGTTTCCGGGGACTAGCGCATTACAATGAGCAGTTCTTC. Translating gives CASSFRGLAHYNEQFF.

This chain links TRBV7-3 with TRBJ2-1; TRBD2 aligns across 9 bases. The germline gives CDR1 SGHTA, CDR2 FQGTGA. This CDR3 is 15 amino acids long. V was clipped by 5 bases and J by 4 bases; unmatched bases: 6. The CDR3 reads CASSTPGLAYNEQFF. The CDR3 region has the DNA TGTGCCAGCAGCACACCGGGACTAGCTTACAATGAGCAGTTCTTC. Supplemented by reference TRBV7-3 and TRBJ2-1, the full variable domain reads GAGVSQTPSNKVTEKGKYVELRCDPISGHTALYWYRQSLGQGPEFLIYFQGTGAADDSGLPNDRFFAVRPEGSVSTLKIQRTERGDSAVYLCASSTPGLAYNEQFFGPGTRLTVL.

The chain carries TRBV6-5 and TRBJ1-2, with D tentatively TRBD1 (6 bases). The CDR3 consists of 12 residues. Germline V gene sequence: CDR1 MNHEY, CDR2 SVGAGI. The germline V and J ends were trimmed by 7 bases and 7 bases, with 13 bases remaining between them. The CDR3 spells CASIWGRFGYTF. The CDR3 bases are TGTGCCAGCATTTGGGGGCGTTTTGGCTACACCTTC.

The chain employs TRBV11-2 and TRBJ1-4, with D possibly being TRBD1 (5 bases). CDR1 and CDR2 from the germline V gene are SGHAT and FQNNGV. The CDR3 spans 18 residues. V dropped 4 bases and J dropped 3 bases, with 21 bases sitting between them. The CDR3 reads CASSSYRDRGDANEKLFF. The CDR3, as DNA: TGTGCCAGCAGCTCTTACCGGGACCGCGGGGATGCTAATGAAAAACTGTTTTTT.